Here is one T cell receptor (beta chain) with its context. Its specific antigen is unknown. The sample holds no much larger clone one base away, and base qualities are not on file. Deletion took 0 bases off V and 4 bases off J, with a span of 13 bases between the germline ends. The germline V gene provides CDR1 SGHRS and CDR2 YFSETQ. From the cysteine up to the phenylalanine, the CDR3 has a length of 15 residues. Just the 45-base CDR3 DNA is kept, in frame starting at base 1. The source of the sample is a study of blood T cell repertoires in COVID-19 (dated by TCRdb to 2018 to 2021). At the level of the whole study: Samples covering the acute and convalescent phases of COVID-19 were provided by collaborators in the United States, Italy and Spain. The prospective study material was composed of cDNA or gDNA derived from T cells, B-cell-depleted T cells, or PBMCs. Subjects who had been exposed to COVID-19, were actively infected with it, or had recovered from it provided the deeply sampled blood TCRbeta repertoires that made up the dataset. The repertoires were released in a freely available public database meant as a resource for research on the immune response to SARS-CoV-2. The samples were drawn from two sources: the first 160 participants of the ongoing ImmuneRACE study, and approximately 1,300 subjects contributed by 6 global collaborators. Sample metadata almost always included a de-identified subject ID, COVID-19 status, age in years and sex. Where available, HLA class I and class II types were taken from metadata supplied by the sample provider and were not determined by assay-based typing. The full study reports these points: How much clinical and demographic metadata was included differed by source and by participant, and the metadata was provided uncurated.

The collaborating institutions used their own protocols to collect whole blood in K2EDTA tubes. Collaborator samples were shipped for TCRbeta analysis as frozen whole blood, isolated PBMCs, or DNA extracted from either sample type. TCRbeta CDR3 regions were amplified from genomic DNA by means of the immunoSEQ Assay, a bias-controlled multiplex PCR. The study's own analysis went as follows. The number of nucleated cells in each sample was estimated from the amplification of reference gene primers within the assay. Sequence reads were collapsed and filtered to measure the absolute abundance of every unique TCRbeta CDR3 rearrangement. For each sample, productive Simpson clonality was calculated by taking the square root of Simpson's diversity index across productive rearrangements. TCRdb mirrors the immuneACCESS table, restricted to in-frame sequences. Some clones are absent from its copies; in checked studies, under half trace to an unresolved V gene, and the reason for the others is unknown. V and J calls and clone size are those listed in that table; D and trimming were worked out from the DNA. The table for this sample lists 14,000 or so clones; roughly nine tenths of them were counted only once. The top ten clones comprise over 12% of the sample.

Sample: peripheral blood. Recombination joined TRBV5-1 with TRBJ1-1, with an unclear D gene assignment. This TCR derives from a man in his forties or fifties with active COVID-19. CDR3 region: CASSLGQVDITEAFF. The bases are TGCGCCAGCAGCTTGGGGCAGGTAGATATCACTGAAGCTTTCTTT.